The following is a T cell receptor (beta chain) sequence with its context. Its cognate antigen is unknown. This entry is derived from a study of tumor-infiltrating lymphocytes in localized non-small cell lung cancer. Study in general: The cohort mixed smokers and never-smokers, several histologies, and some post-neoadjuvant-chemotherapy samples. Whole-study findings and limits: Compared with uninvolved lung, tumors showed higher T cell infiltration by TCRbeta sequencing. Each assay used a separate piece of the same tissue.

Clones were sequenced by immunoSEQ multiplex PCR, and TCRdb holds only the in-frame ones, with some missing. This table holds some 6,800 clones, 50% to 70% found once. The CDR3 has 15 amino acids. CDR1 MNHNY and CDR2 SVGAGI come from the germline V gene (reference sequence). Trimming shortened V by 0 bases and J by 2 bases, and 9 bases separated the two germline ends. This chain links TRBV6-6 with TRBJ2-3, with a possible D match to TRBD2 (7 bases). The TCR was taken from a human donor with non-small cell lung cancer. The specimen was uninvolved lung tissue not adjacent to the tumor. The CDR3 region has the DNA TGTGCCAGCAGTTACTCGCGGGGGCTCACAGATACGCAGTATTTT. Encoded protein: CASSYSRGLTDTQYF.